Following are 4 T cell receptor beta chains from one sample sequenced in a study of cytomegalovirus exposure and HLA in healthy donors. 13 Jbeta primers and 60 Vbeta primers were used for the PCR. Sequencing used immunoSEQ multiplex PCR; TCRdb keeps in-frame clones, though not all of them. The data contain roughly 120,000 clones, just under 75% of them singletons. Sequencing input: PBMCs. Receptor source: a man in his sixties in good health and CMV-seropositive.

This rearrangement joins TRBV6-5 to TRBJ2-5; 8 bases fit TRBD2. The CDR3 contains 15 residues. CDR1 is MNHEY and CDR2 is SVGAGI in the germline V gene. After removal of 6 bases from V and 1 base from J, the junction contained 7 bases not matched to a gene. CDR3 residues: CASRGAGATQETQYF. The CDR3 coding sequence is TGTGCCAGCAGGGGAGCGGGGGCCACCCAAGAGACCCAGTACTTC.

V usage is TRBV29-1 and J usage is TRBJ2-3; possible D gene TRBD2, 5 bases. From germline, CDR1 is SQVTM and CDR2 ANQGSEA. This CDR3 is built from 15 residues. V lost 4 bases and J 6 bases, leaving 20 bases between the germline ends. This CDR3 is CSVVGLAAHPDTQYF. CDR3 bases: TGCAGCGTTGTAGGGCTAGCAGCGCACCCGGATACGCAGTATTTT.

The V gene is TRBV7-9, the J gene TRBJ2-1; D gene ambiguous. The length of the CDR3 is 12 residues. Germline V gene data show CDR1 as SEHNR and CDR2 as FQNEAQ (reference sequence). Trimming removed 5 bases from V and 16 bases from J, with 18 bases in between. CDR3 sequence: CASSPRVGWVFF. CDR3 in DNA: TGTGCCAGCAGCCCCCGCGTGGGCTGGGTATTCTTC. The entire variable domain, with the rest obtained from reference TRBV7-9 and TRBJ2-1, is as follows: DTGVSQNPRHKITKRGQNVTFRCDPISEHNRLYWYRQTLGQGPEFLTYFQNEAQLEKSRLLSDRFSAERPKGSFSTLEIQRTEQGDSAMYLCASSPRVGWVFFGPGTRLTVL.

V gene TRBV18 combines with J gene TRBJ1-1; possibly TRBD1 for D (6 bases). CDR1 is KGHSH and CDR2 is LQKENI in the germline V gene. Trimming shortened V by 3 bases and J by 5 bases, and 10 bases separated the two germline ends. The CDR3 contains 13 residues. The CDR3 DNA reads TGTGCCAGCTCACCCGACAGGATAACTGAAGCTTTCTTT. Translating gives CASSPDRITEAFF. Filled out from reference TRBV18 and TRBJ1-1, the complete variable domain reads NAGVMQNPRHLVRRRGQEARLRCSPMKGHSHVYWYRQLPEEGLKFMVYLQKENIIDESGMPKERFSAEFPKEGPSILRIQQVVRGDSAAYFCASSPDRITEAFFGQGTRLTVV.